What follows are 2 T cell receptor beta chains derived from one specimen sequenced in a study of T cell responses to AZD1222 COVID-19 vaccine. Profiled with immunoSEQ multiplex PCR; TCRdb holds only in-frame clones, not every one. The sample holds 140,000 to 150,000 clones, 75% to 95% seen once. The starting material was peripheral blood, obtained on day 0 of MenACWY control vaccination. All receptors derive from an adult in good health.

The chain has TRBV27 and TRBJ2-1; D not resolved. CDR1 is MNHEY and CDR2 is SMNVEV in the germline V gene (reference sequence). Between the trimmed V and J ends, which lost 6 bases and 2 bases, there was a span of 11 bases. CDR3 length: 14 residues. CDR3 nucleotides: TGTGCCAGCAGGCTTACCTGGACCTACAATGAGCAGTTCTTC. It codes for CASRLTWTYNEQFF.

V gene TRBV10-3 combines with J gene TRBJ2-7, with D unclear. Germline V gene lookup returns CDR1 ENHRY and CDR2 SYGVKD. V was clipped by 2 bases and J by 0 bases, with 5 bases between them. The CDR3 has 13 residues. The chain's CDR3 is CAISEQTSYEQYF. The CDR3 DNA reads TGTGCCATCAGTGAGCAGACCTCCTACGAGCAGTACTTC.